Reported below is one T cell receptor beta chain. The antigen is unknown. At one end, the junction sequence differs from germline, possibly due to a read error. It was with a sample-barcoded 5' primer and a J-beta primer mix that a second PCR of about 7 to 12 cycles was run. TCRdb reprocessed the 5' RACE reads via MiXCR and lists one record per CDR3 protein. The table has 450,000 to 700,000 distinct CDR3 sequences, 27% seen once. This entry belongs to a study of blood T cells in healthy people across ages. General study points: Higher diversity, along with more naive CD4+ cells, distinguished long-lived donors from aged donors.

The CDR3 totals 15 residues. The sequencing input was blood. The clonotype comes from a woman in her seventies in good health. The genes are TRBV12-3 or TRBV12-4 and TRBJ1-5; tentatively, D is TRBD1 (5 bases). The CDR3 region has the DNA TGTGCCAGTGGCCATGGGGCAGACGAAAATCAGCCCCAGCAGTTT. As protein: CASGHGADENQPQQF.